This is a list of T cell receptor beta chains from one sample in a study of cytomegalovirus exposure and HLA in healthy donors. TCRdb's copy holds only in-frame clones and misses some; the assay was immunoSEQ multiplex PCR. Of 110,000 to 150,000 clones in the sample, around 79% are singletons; the top ten hold 3.1%. Material for sequencing was PBMCs. The receptors were sampled from a female donor in good health and CMV-seronegative. The CDR3 runs from the conserved cysteine through the conserved F or W. The order of the fields is CDR3 protein, CDR3 length, clone size, V gene. Where a row states a size, it is once, few, many or the class of an expanded clone; other rows omit it.

CDR3 protein: CASSWRGGSNTEAFF; CDR3 length: 15; clone size: NA; V gene: TRBV5-1
CDR3 protein: CASSWLAGGSYNEQFF; CDR3 length: 16; clone size: NA; V gene: TRBV5-6
CDR3 protein: CASRPGVDTGELFF; CDR3 length: 14; clone size: NA; V gene: TRBV6-6
CDR3 protein: CASSLLVLQETQYF; CDR3 length: 14; clone size: NA; V gene: TRBV7-9
CDR3 protein: CASSLESSGRYEQYF; CDR3 length: 15; clone size: NA; V gene: TRBV7-2
CDR3 protein: CASSLIAGDSPYEQYF; CDR3 length: 16; clone size: NA; V gene: TRBV11-3
CDR3 protein: CAISDQTGPPKGYTF; CDR3 length: 15; clone size: NA; V gene: TRBV10-3
CDR3 protein: CASGLVRLNGELFF; CDR3 length: 14; clone size: NA; V gene: TRBV12-5
CDR3 protein: CAWSKIRTGANTEAFF; CDR3 length: 16; clone size: NA; V gene: TRBV30
CDR3 protein: CASSVTGVDTGELFF; CDR3 length: 15; clone size: NA; V gene: TRBV7-7
CDR3 protein: CASSPLAYEQYF; CDR3 length: 12; clone size: NA; V gene: TRBV7-2
CDR3 protein: CASSQDGYQDGVGAGANVLTF; CDR3 length: 21; clone size: NA; V gene: TRBV14
CDR3 protein: CASSLGLGRSYEQYF; CDR3 length: 15; clone size: NA; V gene: TRBV5-6
CDR3 protein: CAWSPLSEQYF; CDR3 length: 11; clone size: once; V gene: TRBV30
CDR3 protein: CASSSGLTPSGNTIYF; CDR3 length: 16; clone size: NA; V gene: TRBV7-3
CDR3 protein: CASSARGEGATF; CDR3 length: 12; clone size: NA; V gene: TRBV25-1
CDR3 protein: CAWSAKTGPSNYGYTF; CDR3 length: 16; clone size: NA; V gene: TRBV30
CDR3 protein: CSVEQGAKNIQYF; CDR3 length: 13; clone size: NA; V gene: TRBV29-1
CDR3 protein: CASVRAPGGTEAFF; CDR3 length: 14; clone size: few; V gene: TRBV27
CDR3 protein: CASVHADNQPQHF; CDR3 length: 13; clone size: NA; V gene: TRBV19
CDR3 protein: CASRSGSVEFF; CDR3 length: 11; clone size: once; V gene: TRBV6-6
CDR3 protein: CASPGPQRAFF; CDR3 length: 11; clone size: NA; V gene: TRBV2
CDR3 protein: CASSPPSTSGQETQYF; CDR3 length: 16; clone size: once; V gene: TRBV13
CDR3 protein: CASSFPDMNTEAFF; CDR3 length: 14; clone size: NA; V gene: TRBV4-1
CDR3 protein: CASSQAIGLNYEQYF; CDR3 length: 15; clone size: NA; V gene: TRBV7-2
CDR3 protein: CASSPRLGQETQYF; CDR3 length: 14; clone size: NA; V gene: TRBV6-5